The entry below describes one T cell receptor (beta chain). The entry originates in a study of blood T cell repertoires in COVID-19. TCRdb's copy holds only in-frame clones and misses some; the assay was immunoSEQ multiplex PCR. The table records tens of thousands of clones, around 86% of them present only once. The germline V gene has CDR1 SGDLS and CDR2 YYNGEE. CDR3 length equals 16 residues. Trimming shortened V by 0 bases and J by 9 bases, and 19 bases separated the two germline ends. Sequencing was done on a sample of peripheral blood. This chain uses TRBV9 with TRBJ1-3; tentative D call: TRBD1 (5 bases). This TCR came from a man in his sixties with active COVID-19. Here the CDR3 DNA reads TGTGCCAGCAGCGTAGTGGGATCTGGGCCCGGGGGCACCATATATTTT. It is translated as CASSVVGSGPGGTIYF.